This T cell receptor beta chain was sequenced for a study of T cell responses to AZD1222 COVID-19 vaccine. Assay used: immunoSEQ multiplex PCR; TCRdb lists only in-frame clones, some missing. Here the sample spans about 93,000 clones, about 86% being singletons. General study points: Nearly half of spike-specific TCRs reportedly go after variant regions that carry no mutations.

Worth noting for this clone: The antigen remains undetermined. Mismatch with germline at one junction end may stem from a read error.

Germline V gives CDR1 LGHNA, CDR2 YSLEER. The CDR3 has 16 amino acids. The TCR originated in an adult in good health. This sequence joins TRBV4-3 and TRBJ1-4, with D possibly being TRBD1 (6 bases). Sequencing used peripheral blood, obtained on day 0 of AZD1222 vaccination. In nucleotides, the CDR3 is TGCGCCAGCAGCCCCCAGGGGTACAGAACTGATGAAAAACTGTTTTTT. Translation: CASSPQGYRTDEKLFF.